What follows is one T cell receptor (beta chain) and its context. What antigen it recognizes has not been identified. There are no base qualities to consult, and no much larger clone falls within one base. This specimen belongs to a study of PD-L1 blockade in urothelial cancer (dated by TCRdb to the late 2010s). Turning to the overall study: Every patient began therapy around 2014 and was given atezolizumab 1,200 mg intravenously every 3 weeks. Blood samples were analyzed 3 weeks after the start of treatment (second dose) and 6 weeks after the start of treatment. Twenty-five of 29 patients were males with bladder-origin urothelial cancer, and 18 of 29 reported a prior smoking history. In the same patients who had TCR sequencing, pretreatment tumors also underwent whole exome sequencing and RNA sequencing. Patients had an ECOG performance status of 0 or 1 and had received between 0 and 3 prior chemotherapy regimens. Durable clinical benefit was achieved by nine patients but not by the remaining 20. Pretreatment tumor samples and matched peripheral blood, collected serially before and after atezolizumab treatment, underwent TCR sequencing. An exploratory multi-omic analysis was conducted of the somatic, immune and clinical correlates of response to PD-L1 blockade with atezolizumab in urothelial cancer. Blood samples yielded a median of roughly 150,000 T cells and tens of thousands of unique TCRs, with median clonality about 0.08. Over 28 patients had pretreatment blood TCR-seq, some 24 had at least one posttreatment blood collection, and some 24 had tumor TCR-seq. Progression-free survival longer than 6 months counted as durable clinical benefit, and TCR features were additionally tested against both progression-free and overall survival. Paper-wide results and their limitations: Because the sample size was small (n ≈ 30) and many exploratory analyses were performed, the results are intended to be hypothesis-generating. Among patients with durable benefit, tumor-associated TCR clones showed greater expansion in peripheral blood 3 weeks after treatment started (n ≈ 20, p = 0.022). A pretreatment peripheral blood TCR clonality below the median was linked to improved progression-free and overall survival.

The CDR3 holds 13 amino acids from the cysteine to the phenylalanine. Only CDR3 DNA is held: 39 bases, read in frame from base 1. The V and J ends are trimmed by 4 bases and 3 bases, leaving 10 bases between them. CDR1 is given as SNHLY and CDR2 as FYNNEI, both from the germline V gene. The cohort comprised more than 25 patients with locally advanced or metastatic urothelial carcinoma treated at Memorial Sloan Kettering on a trial protocol. Peripheral blood mononuclear cells were collected pretreatment and during treatment, with between 1 and 8 total time points per patient. The Qiagen DNeasy Blood extraction kit was used to purify genomic DNA from total PBMCs and tumor samples. PBMCs were collected pretreatment and during treatment, and were isolated and stored as previously described. Each PCR received spiked-in synthetic TCR analog templates so that absolute template abundance could be estimated from read counts. The immunoSEQ assay was used to amplify TCRbeta CDR3 regions from genomic DNA with bias-controlled V and J gene primers. Sequencing of rearranged TCRbeta segments was done at approximately 20X coverage. In the paper's pipeline: Sequencing errors were corrected by clustering, and CDR3s were annotated against IMGT so that V, D and J genes could be assigned. Downstream analyses used only productive TCRbeta rearrangements, leaving out any out-of-frame or stop-codon sequences. To compute clonality, Shannon entropy was normalized by the log of the number of unique productive sequences and then subtracted from one. Fisher's exact test with Benjamini-Hochberg correction, at a threshold of adjusted p below 0.01, was used to find clones that differed between time points or between blood and tumor. In TCRdb, the immuneACCESS table is reduced to in-frame sequences with V and J assigned. These tables do not hold every clone; where another copy was compared, an unresolved V gene accounts for under half, and the others remain unexplained. V, J and clone size derive from that table, while D and trimming were established from the DNA sequence. The sample table records about 90,000 clones; 90% to 95% of these occur just once. The ten largest clones capture approximately 9% of the sample.

Sequences were derived from PBMCs, sampled around atezolizumab (anti-PD-L1) treatment. The chain employs TRBV2 and TRBJ2-7; TRBD2 is a weak D gene call, 5 bases matching. The source is a man in his 60s with urothelial cancer. The sequence in DNA is TGTGCCAGCAGTGTCGGGAAATACTACGAGCAGTACTTC. Its amino acids are CASSVGKYYEQYF. Extended through the reference TRBV2 and TRBJ2-7 proteins, this CDR3 yields the full variable domain: EPEVTQTPSHQVTQMGQEVILRCVPISNHLYFYWYRQILGQKVEFLVSFYNNEISEKSEIFDDQFSVERPDGSNFTLKIRSTKLEDSAMYFCASSVGKYYEQYFGPGTRLTVT.